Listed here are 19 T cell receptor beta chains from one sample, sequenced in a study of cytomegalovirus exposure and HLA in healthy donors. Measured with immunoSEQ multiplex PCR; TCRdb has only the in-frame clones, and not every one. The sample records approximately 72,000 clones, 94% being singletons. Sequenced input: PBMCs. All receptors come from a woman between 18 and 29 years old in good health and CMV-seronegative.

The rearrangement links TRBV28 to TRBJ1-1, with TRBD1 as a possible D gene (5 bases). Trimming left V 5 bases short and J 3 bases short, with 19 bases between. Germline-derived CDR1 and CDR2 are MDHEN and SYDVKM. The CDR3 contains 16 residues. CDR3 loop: CASSLAGPGLDTEAFF. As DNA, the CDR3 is TGTGCCAGCAGTCTAGCGGGACCGGGTCTCGACACTGAAGCTTTCTTT.

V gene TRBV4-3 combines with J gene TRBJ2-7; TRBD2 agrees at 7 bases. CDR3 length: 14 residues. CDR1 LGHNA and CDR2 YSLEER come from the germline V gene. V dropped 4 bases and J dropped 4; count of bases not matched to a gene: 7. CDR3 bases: TGCGCCAGCAGCCCCTACAGCGGGGAGTACGAGCAGTACTTC. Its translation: CASSPYSGEYEQYF.

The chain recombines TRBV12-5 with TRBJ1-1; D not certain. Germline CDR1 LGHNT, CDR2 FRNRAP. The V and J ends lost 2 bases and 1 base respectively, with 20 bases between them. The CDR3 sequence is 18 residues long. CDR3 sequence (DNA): TGTGCTAGTGGTTTGCCGACCGAGGTATCCGGGGAGAACACTGAAGCTTTCTTT. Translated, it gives CASGLPTEVSGENTEAFF.

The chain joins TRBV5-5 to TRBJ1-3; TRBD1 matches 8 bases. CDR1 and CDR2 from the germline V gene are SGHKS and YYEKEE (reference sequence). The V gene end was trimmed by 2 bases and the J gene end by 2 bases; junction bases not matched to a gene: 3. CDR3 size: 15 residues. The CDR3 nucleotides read TGTGCCAGCAGCTTTAGGGACAGGACTGGAAACACCATATATTTT. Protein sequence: CASSFRDRTGNTIYF.

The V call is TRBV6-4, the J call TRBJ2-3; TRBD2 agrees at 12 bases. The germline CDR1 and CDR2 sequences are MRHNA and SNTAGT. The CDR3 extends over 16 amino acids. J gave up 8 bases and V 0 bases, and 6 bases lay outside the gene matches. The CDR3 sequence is CASSDSSSGGASTQYF. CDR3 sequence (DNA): TGTGCCAGCAGTGACTCGTCTAGCGGGGGGGCTAGTACGCAGTATTTT.

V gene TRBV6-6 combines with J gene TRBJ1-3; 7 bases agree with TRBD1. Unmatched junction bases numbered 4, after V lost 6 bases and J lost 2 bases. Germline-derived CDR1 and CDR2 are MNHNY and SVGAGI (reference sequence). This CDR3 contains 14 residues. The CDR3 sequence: CASRGGQTGNTIYF. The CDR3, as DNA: TGTGCCAGCAGGGGGGGACAGACTGGAAACACCATATATTTT.

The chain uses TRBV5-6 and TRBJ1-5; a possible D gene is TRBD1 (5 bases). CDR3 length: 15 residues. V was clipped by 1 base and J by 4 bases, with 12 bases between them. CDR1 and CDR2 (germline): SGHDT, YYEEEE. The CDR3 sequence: CASSLLQGGNQPQHF. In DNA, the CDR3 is TGTGCCAGCAGCTTGTTGCAGGGCGGAAATCAGCCCCAGCATTTT.

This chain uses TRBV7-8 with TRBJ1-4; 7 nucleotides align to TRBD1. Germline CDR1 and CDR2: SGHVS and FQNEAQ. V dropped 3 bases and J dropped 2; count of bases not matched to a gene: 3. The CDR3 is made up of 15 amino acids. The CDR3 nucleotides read TGTGCCAGCAGCTTGAGGGGGCCTACTAATGAAAAACTGTTTTTT. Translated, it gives CASSLRGPTNEKLFF.

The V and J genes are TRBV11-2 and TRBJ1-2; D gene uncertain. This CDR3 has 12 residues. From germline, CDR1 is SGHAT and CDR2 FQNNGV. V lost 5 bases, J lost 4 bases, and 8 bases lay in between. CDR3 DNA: TGTGCCAGCAGCGCGGGGAGCTATGGCTACACCTTC. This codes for CASSAGSYGYTF.

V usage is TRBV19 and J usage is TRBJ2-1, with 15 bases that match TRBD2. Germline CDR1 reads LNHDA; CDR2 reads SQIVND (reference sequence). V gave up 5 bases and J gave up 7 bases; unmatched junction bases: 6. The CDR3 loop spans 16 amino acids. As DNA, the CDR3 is TGTGCCAGTAGTGGGACTAGCGGGGGGCCACGGAATGAGCAGTTCTTC. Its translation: CASSGTSGGPRNEQFF.

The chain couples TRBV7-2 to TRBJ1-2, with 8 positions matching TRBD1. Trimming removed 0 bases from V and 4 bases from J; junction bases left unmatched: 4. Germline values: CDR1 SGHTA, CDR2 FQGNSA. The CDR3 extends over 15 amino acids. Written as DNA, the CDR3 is TGTGCCAGCAGCTTAGCCGGACAGGGCCTCTATGGCTACACCTTC. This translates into CASSLAGQGLYGYTF.

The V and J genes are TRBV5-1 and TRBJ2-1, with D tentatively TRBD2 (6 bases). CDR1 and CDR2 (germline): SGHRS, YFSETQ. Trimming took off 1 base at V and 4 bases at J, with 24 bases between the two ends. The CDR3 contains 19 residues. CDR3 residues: CASSLSSATSSGRYNEQFF. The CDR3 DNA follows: TGCGCCAGCAGCTTGTCATCCGCGACTAGTTCCGGGAGATACAATGAGCAGTTCTTC.

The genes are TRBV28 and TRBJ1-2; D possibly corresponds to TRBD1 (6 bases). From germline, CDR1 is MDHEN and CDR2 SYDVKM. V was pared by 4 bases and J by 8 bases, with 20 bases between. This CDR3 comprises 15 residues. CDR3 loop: CASSSSSVGGGGYTF. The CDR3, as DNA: TGTGCCAGCAGTTCATCCTCCGTAGGGGGTGGGGGCTACACCTTC.

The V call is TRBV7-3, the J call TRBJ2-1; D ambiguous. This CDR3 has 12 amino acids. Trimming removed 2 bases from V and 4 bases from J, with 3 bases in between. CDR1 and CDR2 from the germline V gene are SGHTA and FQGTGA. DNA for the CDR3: TGTGCCAGCAGCTTACTTTACAATGAGCAGTTCTTC. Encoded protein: CASSLLYNEQFF.

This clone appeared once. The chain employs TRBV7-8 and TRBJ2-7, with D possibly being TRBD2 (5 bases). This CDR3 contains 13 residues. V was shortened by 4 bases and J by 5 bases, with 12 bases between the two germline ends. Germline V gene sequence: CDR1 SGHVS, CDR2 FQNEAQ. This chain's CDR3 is CASSSYKRDEQYF. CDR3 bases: TGTGCCAGCAGCTCTTACAAGAGGGACGAGCAGTACTTC.

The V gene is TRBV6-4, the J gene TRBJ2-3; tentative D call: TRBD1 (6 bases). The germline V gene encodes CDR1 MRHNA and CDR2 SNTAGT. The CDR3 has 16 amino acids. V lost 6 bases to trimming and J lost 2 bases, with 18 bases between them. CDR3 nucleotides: TGTGCCAGCAGGCGACAGGCAGGCGTCTCCACAGATACGCAGTATTTT. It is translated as CASRRQAGVSTDTQYF.

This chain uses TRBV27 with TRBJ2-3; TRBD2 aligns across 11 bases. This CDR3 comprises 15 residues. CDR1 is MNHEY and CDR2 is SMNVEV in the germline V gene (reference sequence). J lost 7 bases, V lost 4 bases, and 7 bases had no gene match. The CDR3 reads CASSSSSGGTYTQYF. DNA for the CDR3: TGTGCCAGCAGTTCTTCTAGCGGGGGGACATATACGCAGTATTTT.

The CDR3 DNA reads TGTGCCAGCAGCTTAACAGTCAGGGGGAGCTATGGCTACACCTTC. This encodes CASSLTVRGSYGYTF. V gene TRBV7-9 combines with J gene TRBJ1-2; 7 bases are shared with TRBD1. The CDR3 runs 15 residues. V lost 2 bases to trimming and J lost 4 bases; unmatched junction nucleotides: 7. CDR1 is SEHNR and CDR2 is FQNEAQ in the germline V gene (reference sequence).

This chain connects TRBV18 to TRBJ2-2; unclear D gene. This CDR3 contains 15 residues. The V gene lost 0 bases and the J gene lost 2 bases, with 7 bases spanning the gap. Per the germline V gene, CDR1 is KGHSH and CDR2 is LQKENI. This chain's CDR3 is CASSPPQKNTGELFF. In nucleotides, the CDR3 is TGTGCCAGCTCACCACCGCAGAAAAACACCGGGGAGCTGTTTTTT.